The 31 T cell receptor beta chains reported below all come from one sample, sequenced in a study of CD8 T cells in Susac syndrome. 0.5 to 1 ug RNA was reverse transcribed with random hexamers. TCRdb processed the immunoSEQ multiplex PCR reads anew with MiXCR; each CDR3 protein has one entry. The sample holds 210,000 or so distinct CDR3 sequences, about 95% seen once. The material sequenced was CD4+ T cells from PBMCs. These receptors came from a human donor with Susac syndrome.

This clonotype was observed a handful of times. The chain uses TRBV12-3 or TRBV12-4 and TRBJ1-1; D gene unclear. CDR3 length equals 13 residues. V lost 1 base and J 5 bases, leaving 8 bases between the germline ends. CDR3 residues: CASSLGGETEAFF. In DNA, the CDR3 is TGTGCCAGCAGTTTAGGGGGAGAGACTGAAGCTTTCTTT.

The chain carries TRBV4-1 and TRBJ2-1, with 10 bases lining up with TRBD2. The V gene's germline CDR1 is MGHRA and CDR2 YSYEKL. The J segment lost 10 bases and the V segment lost 1 base, leaving 7 bases of the junction unmatched. The CDR3 is made up of 15 amino acids. CDR3 sequence (DNA): TGCGCCAGCAGCCAAGGAAGCGGGGGGGCCAGAGAGCAGTTCTTC. Residues: CASSQGSGGAREQFF.

The chain employs TRBV4-3 and TRBJ2-6; D not certain. There are 15 residues in the CDR3. Germline V gene data show CDR1 as LGHNA and CDR2 as YSLEER. V lost 0 bases and J 1 base, leaving 4 bases between the germline ends. The CDR3 reads CASSQEGSGANVLTF. Written as DNA, the CDR3 is TGCGCCAGCAGCCAAGAAGGATCTGGGGCCAACGTCCTGACTTTC.

The V gene is TRBV10-2, the J gene TRBJ1-2; 7 nucleotides line up with TRBD1. The CDR3 has 13 amino acids. J was trimmed by 4 bases and V by 6 bases; bases with no gene match: 5. Germline-derived CDR1 and CDR2 are WSHSY and SAAADI. DNA for the CDR3: TGCGCCAGCAGAGCCGGGACAGCCTATGGCTACACCTTC. The encoded protein is CASRAGTAYGYTF.

The CDR3 protein is CSAPFPRGTKNIQYF. In DNA, the CDR3 is TGCAGTGCTCCGTTCCCAAGGGGGACCAAAAACATTCAGTACTTC. The chain recombines TRBV20-1 with TRBJ2-4; D possibly corresponds to TRBD1 (6 bases). From germline, CDR1 is DFQATT and CDR2 SNEGSKA (reference sequence). Trimming stripped 5 bases from V and 2 bases from J, with 16 bases between. This CDR3 is built from 15 residues.

This clonotype was seen just once. Germline and junction disagree at one end, which may indicate a read error. The genes are TRBV6-1 and TRBJ1-5; D unclear. The germline gives CDR1 MNHNS, CDR2 SASEGT. The CDR3 contains 15 residues. In DNA form, the CDR3 reads TGTGCCAGCAGGGAAGGAGGACTTAGCAATCAGCCCCAGCATTTT. This encodes CASREGGLSNQPQHF.

The CDR3 bases are TGTGCCTGGGGTAATACGCAGTATTTT. Translation: CAWGNTQYF. The chain couples TRBV30 to TRBJ2-3; unclear D gene. Trimming took 5 bases from V and 7 from J, leaving 4 bases between them. Per the germline V gene, CDR1 is GTSNPN and CDR2 is SVGIG (reference sequence). The CDR3 has 9 residues. The variable domain in full, completed from reference TRBV30 and TRBJ2-3, reads SQTIHQWPATLVQPVGSPLSLECTVEGTSNPNLYWYRQAAGRGLQLLFYSVGIGQISSEVPQNLSASRPQDRQFILSSKKLLLSDSGFYLCAWGNTQYFGPGTRLTVL.

The chain carries TRBV20-1 and TRBJ1-1; the D gene is possibly TRBD1 (5 bases). The V gene's germline CDR1 is DFQATT and CDR2 SNEGSKA (reference sequence). The CDR3 spans 15 residues. The V end was cut by 6 bases, the J end by 1 base, with 18 bases between. The DNA of the CDR3 is TGCAGTGCCCCCCCCAGGGTACTCCCGAACACTGAAGCTTTCTTT. It specifies CSAPPRVLPNTEAFF.

J is TRBJ2-5 and V is TRBV28; 8 positions match TRBD1. Germline V CDR1 and CDR2: MDHEN, SYDVKM. This CDR3 has 14 amino acids. V lost 5 bases, J lost 5 bases, and 7 bases stayed unmatched. This chain's CDR3 is CASSPDRGFETQYF. CDR3 DNA: TGTGCCAGCAGTCCTGACAGGGGCTTTGAGACCCAGTACTTC.

This rearrangement joins TRBV6-1 to TRBJ2-7, with D tentatively TRBD2 (5 bases). CDR1 is MNHNS, CDR2 SASEGT, per germline. The CDR3 totals 15 residues. The V end lost 0 bases, the J end lost 2 bases, and 11 bases lay between the germline ends. The CDR3 bases are TGTGCCAGCAGTGAAGCGCTTCGGGGTACCTACGAGCAGTACTTC. It is translated as CASSEALRGTYEQYF.

This chain joins TRBV19 and TRBJ2-7, with 9 bases matching TRBD1. The CDR3 runs 16 residues. Germline CDR1 reads LNHDA; CDR2 reads SQIVND (reference sequence). V trimming: 6 bases; J trimming: 4 bases; junction bases outside the gene matches: 13. The CDR3 reads CASRSASEDRGYEQYF. Written as DNA, the CDR3 is TGTGCCAGTAGATCAGCCTCCGAGGACAGGGGATACGAGCAGTACTTC.

As for this clonotype: Relative to the germline gene, one junction end is altered; a read error may explain this. This chain uses TRBV18 with TRBJ1-1; D is undetermined. The CDR3 sequence is 16 residues long. CDR1 is KGHSH and CDR2 is LQKENI in the germline V gene. The CDR3 loop reads CASSLRLGGENTEVFF. CDR3 DNA sequence: TGTGCCAGCTCACTCCGCTTGGGAGGAGAGAACACTGAAGTTTTCTTT.

V is TRBV6-2 or TRBV6-3 and J is TRBJ2-7, with a possible D match to TRBD1 (6 bases). V shed 6 bases and J shed 6 bases, with 15 bases lying between them. Germline V CDR1 and CDR2: MNHEY, SVGEGT. This CDR3 spans 13 amino acids. The CDR3 coding sequence is TGTGCCAGCAGACAACAGGGACGGGGCGAGCAGTACTTC. It codes for CASRQQGRGEQYF.

J is TRBJ2-4 and V is TRBV6-2 or TRBV6-3, with D possibly being TRBD1 or TRBD2 (5 bases each). The germline V and J ends were trimmed by 2 bases and 0 bases, with 17 bases remaining between them. There are 18 residues in the CDR3. Germline lookup yields CDR1 MNHEY and CDR2 SVGEGT. The CDR3 here is CASSYRWDGTLAKNIQYF. The CDR3 DNA reads TGTGCCAGCAGTTACCGCTGGGACGGAACGCTAGCCAAAAACATTCAGTACTTC.

V is TRBV6-2 or TRBV6-3 and J is TRBJ1-1; a weak D match, TRBD1 (5 bases). Trimming took off 8 bases at V and 0 bases at J, with 16 bases between the two ends. The CDR3 is made up of 15 amino acids. Germline CDR1 and CDR2: MNHEY and SVGEGT. The CDR3 spells CASRSWETVNTEAFF. In DNA form, the CDR3 reads TGTGCCAGCCGATCTTGGGAGACAGTGAACACTGAAGCTTTCTTT.

This clonotype was seen just once. The chain has TRBV20-1 and TRBJ1-4; no clear D gene. This CDR3 spans 15 amino acids. Germline-derived CDR1 and CDR2 are DFQATT and SNEGSKA (reference sequence). Trimming pared 6 bases from V and 0 bases from J, leaving 14 bases between. This CDR3 reads CSAGGRRATNEKLFF. In DNA, the CDR3 is TGCAGTGCCGGCGGCAGGCGCGCAACTAATGAAAAACTGTTTTTT.

The gene calls are TRBV6-2 or TRBV6-3 and TRBJ2-1, with a possible D match to TRBD2 (6 bases). The CDR3 contains 15 residues. Germline CDR1 MNHEY, CDR2 SVGEGT. V dropped 3 bases and J dropped 2 bases, with 11 bases sitting between them. CDR3 nucleotides: TGTGCCAGCAGTTATGGGGAGGAAACCTACAATGAGCAGTTCTTC. Translating gives CASSYGEETYNEQFF.

The CDR3 DNA sequence: TGTGCCAGCAGCTACAGGGAACACGAGCAGTACTTC. Amino acids: CASSYREHEQYF. The chain recombines TRBV2 with TRBJ2-7, with D possibly TRBD1 on 6 matching bases. Trimming removed 6 bases from V and 5 bases from J, with 11 bases in between. Germline CDR1 reads SNHLY; CDR2 reads FYNNEI. The CDR3 has 12 residues.

The chain employs TRBV18 and TRBJ2-7; D possibly uses TRBD1 or TRBD2 (5 bases each). This CDR3 comprises 14 residues. V was trimmed by 3 bases and J by 5 bases, leaving 14 bases between them. CDR1 is KGHSH and CDR2 is LQKENI in the germline V gene. CDR3 region: CASSPRGELHEQYF. Written as DNA, the CDR3 is TGTGCCAGCTCACCGAGGGGCGAGCTACACGAGCAGTACTTC. Full variable domain (outside the CDR3, taken from reference TRBV18 and TRBJ2-7): NAGVMQNPRHLVRRRGQEARLRCSPMKGHSHVYWYRQLPEEGLKFMVYLQKENIIDESGMPKERFSAEFPKEGPSILRIQQVVRGDSAAYFCASSPRGELHEQYFGPGTRLTVT.

The chain links TRBV2 to TRBJ1-2; D is uncertain. Germline V gives CDR1 SNHLY, CDR2 FYNNEI. V shed 2 bases and J shed 7 bases, with 14 bases lying between them. This CDR3 has 14 residues. In nucleotides, the CDR3 is TGTGCCAGCAGTGAAAGGACCCTAATAGGTGGCTACACCTTC. Its translation is CASSERTLIGGYTF.

The rearrangement links TRBV20-1 to TRBJ1-6; TRBD1 is a possible D gene (5 bases). Trimming took off 0 bases at V and 10 bases at J, with 13 bases between the two ends. This CDR3 is built from 14 residues. CDR1 is DFQATT, CDR2 SNEGSKA, per germline (reference sequence). The chain's CDR3 is CSAREGTARSPLHF. The CDR3 bases are TGCAGTGCTAGAGAGGGGACTGCCAGGTCACCCCTCCACTTT.

The CDR3 region is CASSLAQPQETQYF. CDR3 DNA sequence: TGCGCCAGCAGCTTGGCGCAGCCACAAGAGACCCAGTACTTC. The rearrangement links TRBV5-1 to TRBJ2-5; no definite D call. The V gene lost 0 bases and the J gene lost 2 bases, with 8 bases spanning the gap. The CDR3 is 14 residues long. The germline CDR1 and CDR2 sequences are SGHRS and YFSETQ.

This clonotype was seen a single time. The chain recombines TRBV27 with TRBJ1-4; D possibly corresponds to TRBD1 (6 bases). Germline-derived CDR1 and CDR2 are MNHEY and SMNVEV (reference sequence). CDR3 size: 13 residues. Trimming stripped 5 bases from V and 8 bases from J, with 12 bases between. The CDR3 nucleotides read TGTGCCAGCAGTCTCCTCACAGGGGAAAAACTGTTTTTT. Protein: CASSLLTGEKLFF.

V and J are TRBV11-2 and TRBJ2-1; weak D call: TRBD2 (5 bases). This CDR3 region has 14 residues. CDR1 is SGHAT, CDR2 FQNNGV, per germline. V dropped 5 bases and J dropped 7 bases, with 15 bases sitting between them. CDR3 in DNA: TGTGCCAGCAGCCGAGGGAATAGTGGGAATGAGCAGTTCTTC. This codes for CASSRGNSGNEQFF.

This clonotype occurred once. CDR3 region: CASSVAGGYTF. The DNA for the CDR3 is TGTGCCAGCAGCGTGGCGGGCGGCTACACCTTC. The chain is built from TRBV28 and TRBJ1-2; no reliable D call. V was trimmed by 6 bases and J by 8 bases, leaving 10 bases between them. Germline CDR1 is MDHEN and CDR2 is SYDVKM. The CDR3 contains 11 residues.

V is TRBV6-1 and J is TRBJ2-7; unclear D gene. The CDR3 loop spans 19 amino acids. Trimming left V 6 bases short and J 2 bases short, with 29 bases between. The germline V gene encodes CDR1 MNHNS and CDR2 SASEGT. The CDR3 nucleotides are TGTGCCAGCAGCCGCCGGGCAGCCCATAGTCCCGAAGGAGCCTACGAGCAGTACTTC. Amino acid sequence: CASSRRAAHSPEGAYEQYF.

This chain links TRBV25-1 with TRBJ2-1; 8 positions agree with TRBD1. CDR1 MGHDK and CDR2 SYGVNS come from the germline V gene. The CDR3 sequence is 19 residues long. Trimming at V came to 4 bases and at J to 5 bases, leaving 19 bases not matched to a gene. This chain's CDR3 is CASSAGAGGAEAFNNEQFF. Written as DNA, the CDR3 is TGTGCCAGCAGTGCAGGCGCAGGGGGCGCGGAGGCCTTCAACAATGAGCAGTTCTTC.

The chain joins TRBV6-5 to TRBJ1-6; D unclear. The CDR3 length is 14 residues. Germline V gene data show CDR1 as MNHEY and CDR2 as SVGAGI. V lost 3 bases, J lost 6 bases, and 9 bases lay in between. CDR3 amino acids: CASSYYALNSPLHF. Written as DNA, the CDR3 is TGTGCCAGCAGTTATTATGCCCTTAATTCACCCCTCCACTTT.

J is TRBJ2-7 and V is TRBV12-3 or TRBV12-4, with 11 bases that match TRBD1. Trimming cost V 6 bases and J 4 bases; bases outside gene matches: 8. The CDR3 runs to 15 residues. CDR3: CASSRRTGGLYEQYF. For the CDR3, the DNA is TGTGCCAGCAGCCGCAGGACAGGGGGCCTTTACGAGCAGTACTTC.

The chain carries TRBV3-1 and TRBJ2-2, with D unclear. The CDR3 sequence is 14 residues long. The V and J ends lost 5 bases and 2 bases respectively, with 9 bases between them. Germline V gene sequence: CDR1 LGHDT, CDR2 YNNKEL (reference sequence). CDR3 protein: CASSTATNTGELFF. The CDR3 bases are TGTGCCAGCAGCACCGCGACAAACACCGGGGAGCTGTTTTTT.

The count of this clonotype is one. Here the CDR3 DNA reads TGTGCCAGCAGTTTAGATACAGGGGACCGCTACGAGCAGTACTTC. It encodes CASSLDTGDRYEQYF. The genes are TRBV12-3 or TRBV12-4 and TRBJ2-7, with 7 bases aligning to TRBD1. The J segment lost 3 bases and the V segment lost 1 base, leaving 6 bases of the junction unmatched. The CDR3 runs 15 residues.